One and the same sample provided the 28 T cell receptor beta chains below, sequenced in a study of blood T cell repertoires in COVID-19. Produced via immunoSEQ multiplex PCR; TCRdb's table is partial and in-frame only. The profile shows 210,000 or so clones, roughly nine tenths of them singletons. The sequenced sample consisted of peripheral blood. The receptors originated from a woman between 50 and 59 years old with acute or convalescent COVID-19.

The V gene is TRBV11-2, the J gene TRBJ2-2, with 9 bases fitting TRBD1. Trimming cost V 6 bases and J 4 bases; bases outside gene matches: 9. The length of the CDR3 is 16 residues. From germline, CDR1 is SGHAT and CDR2 FQNNGV. CDR3 coding DNA: TGTGCCAGCAGGAAACAGGGGGCGCGGGTCACCGGGGAGCTGTTTTTT. Encoded protein: CASRKQGARVTGELFF.

This clone was recorded once. This sequence joins TRBV7-2 and TRBJ1-1, with TRBD1 as a possible D gene (6 bases). Between the trimmed V and J ends, which lost 4 bases and 2 bases, there was a span of 11 bases. This CDR3 is 14 amino acids long. CDR1 SGHTA and CDR2 FQGNSA come from the germline V gene. DNA for the CDR3: TGTGCCAGCAGCTGGGGACAAGATAACACTGAAGCTTTCTTT. Its translation: CASSWGQDNTEAFF.

V gene TRBV21-1 combines with J gene TRBJ2-5; TRBD2, the table's D call, lacks a check against the DNA. TRBV21-1 is classified as a pseudogene. This CDR3 has 16 amino acids. The CDR3 protein is CASSGIRGSSVETQYF. CDR3 DNA sequence: TGTGCCAGCAGCGGTATACGCGGGAGTTCCGTGGAGACCCAGTACTTC.

V gene TRBV24-1 combines with J gene TRBJ1-5, with 9 bases fitting TRBD1. Unmatched junction bases numbered 7, after V lost 3 bases and J lost 2 bases. CDR1 KGHDR and CDR2 SFDVKD come from the germline V gene. The CDR3 loop spans 17 amino acids. CDR3 residues: CATSDGTGLGGNQPQHF. CDR3 bases: TGTGCCACCAGTGATGGGACAGGGTTAGGGGGCAATCAGCCCCAGCATTTT.

The chain links TRBV4-1 to TRBJ2-3; 7 nucleotides match TRBD2. Trimming at V came to 6 bases and at J to 2 bases, leaving 5 bases not matched to a gene. The CDR3 length is 14 residues. Germline CDR1 and CDR2: MGHRA and YSYEKL. CDR3: CASSSSGATDTQYF. DNA of the CDR3: TGCGCCAGCAGTTCTAGCGGAGCCACAGATACGCAGTATTTT.

The chain is built from TRBV18 and TRBJ1-3; D might be TRBD1 (5 bases). Germline V lookup: CDR1 KGHSH, CDR2 LQKENI. This CDR3 comprises 15 residues. V lost 6 bases, J lost 0 bases, and 12 bases lay in between. Written as DNA, the CDR3 is TGTGCCAGCTCGGAGGGACCGGCCTCTGGAAACACCATATATTTT. This gives the protein CASSEGPASGNTIYF.

Only a few counts were recorded for this clone. The chain uses TRBV5-1 and TRBJ1-6; 8 bases map to TRBD1. CDR1 is SGHRS, CDR2 YFSETQ, per germline. The CDR3 runs to 15 residues. Trimming took 4 bases from V and 2 from J; bases not matched to a gene: 2. The CDR3: CASSPGGPYNSPLHF. CDR3 DNA: TGCGCCAGCAGCCCAGGGGGCCCCTATAATTCACCCCTCCACTTT. Complete variable domain (other parts from reference TRBV5-1 and TRBJ1-6): KAGVTQTPRYLIKTRGQQVTLSCSPISGHRSVSWYQQTPGQGLQFLFEYFSETQRNKGNFPGRFSGRQFSNSRSEMNVSTLELGDSALYLCASSPGGPYNSPLHFGNGTRLTVT.

This chain uses TRBV18 with TRBJ2-2, with 10 positions matching TRBD1. Trimming removed 8 bases from V and 5 bases from J; junction bases left unmatched: 11. The CDR3 contains 16 residues. Germline CDR1 KGHSH, CDR2 LQKENI. CDR3 bases: TGTGCCAGCCGCGCCCTAGGACAGGGGGGAACCGGGGAGCTGTTTTTT. It specifies CASRALGQGGTGELFF.

The chain uses TRBV7-8 and TRBJ1-5; no clear D. This CDR3 is built from 12 residues. V lost 5 bases and J lost 5, with 7 bases in between. Germline loops: CDR1 SGHVS, CDR2 FQNEAQ. CDR3 residues: CASSPPDQPQHF. The CDR3 DNA follows: TGTGCCAGCAGCCCCCCGGATCAGCCCCAGCATTTT.

A remark on this clone: Other DNA variants within this sample encode the same CDR3. The rearrangement uses TRBV19 and TRBJ1-1; tentative D call: TRBD1 (6 bases). Germline V gene lookup returns CDR1 LNHDA and CDR2 SQIVND (reference sequence). The CDR3 spans 13 residues. With 6 bases removed from V and 1 base from J, the gap between germline ends came to 9 bases. The CDR3 protein is CASSRTENTEAFF. CDR3 nucleotides: TGTGCCAGTAGCCGGACAGAGAACACTGAAGCTTTCTTT.

The CDR3 is CASSPGTSGTGELFF. CDR3 nucleotide sequence: TGTGCCAGCAGTCCCGGGACTAGCGGGACCGGGGAGCTGTTTTTT. The J gene is TRBJ2-2, the V gene TRBV6-5; 12 positions match TRBD2. Looked up from germline, CDR1 is MNHEY and CDR2 is SVGAGI. The junction had 3 bases not matched to a gene; V was cut back by 5 bases and J by 5 bases. This CDR3 spans 15 amino acids.

The CDR3 loop is CASSQVLTGSYNEQFF. CDR3 sequence (DNA): TGCGCCAGCAGCCAAGTATTGACAGGGAGCTACAATGAGCAGTTCTTC. This chain connects TRBV4-3 to TRBJ2-1, with 7 bases aligning to TRBD1. V lost 1 base and J lost 3; bases outside the gene matches: 6. The CDR3 is 16 amino acids. The V gene's germline CDR1 is LGHNA and CDR2 YSLEER.

V and J are TRBV19 and TRBJ1-4; 9 bases are shared with TRBD1. The CDR3 has 14 amino acids. After removal of 7 bases from V and 6 bases from J, the junction contained 6 bases not matched to a gene. The V gene's germline CDR1 is LNHDA and CDR2 SQIVND (reference sequence). The CDR3 sequence: CASTRQGGHEKLFF. As DNA, the CDR3 is TGTGCCAGTACCCGACAGGGGGGTCATGAAAAACTGTTTTTT.

This clone showed up just once. V gene TRBV11-2 combines with J gene TRBJ2-1; TRBD2 is a possible D gene (7 bases). CDR3 length: 17 residues. The germline V gene has CDR1 SGHAT and CDR2 FQNNGV. V was cut by 2 bases and J by 7 bases, with 21 bases left in between. The CDR3 reads CASSLIRGASGRNEQFF. CDR3 coding DNA: TGTGCCAGCAGCTTAATACGGGGGGCTAGCGGCCGGAATGAGCAGTTCTTC. The full variable domain, its missing parts supplied by reference TRBV11-2 and TRBJ2-1, is EAGVAQSPRYKIIEKRQSVAFWCNPISGHATLYWYQQILGQGPKLLIQFQNNGVVDDSQLPKDRFSAERLKGVDSTLKIQPAKLEDSAVYLCASSLIRGASGRNEQFFGPGTRLTVL.

The V and J genes are TRBV6-5 and TRBJ2-7; D not certain. V lost 5 bases to trimming and J lost 0 bases, with 5 bases between them. CDR3 length: 12 residues. Germline V gives CDR1 MNHEY, CDR2 SVGAGI. The CDR3: CASSLSSYEQYF. CDR3 sequence (DNA): TGTGCCAGCAGTCTGAGCTCCTACGAGCAGTACTTC.

As to this clone: Other DNA sequences in this specimen translate into the identical CDR3. The chain carries TRBV5-5 and TRBJ2-7; 8 positions match TRBD1. The trim removed 0 bases at V and 4 bases at J, leaving 3 bases unmatched. This CDR3 region has 14 residues. Germline V gives CDR1 SGHKS, CDR2 YYEKEE (reference sequence). Written as DNA, the CDR3 is TGTGCCAGCAGCTTGGGACAGGGGTATTACGAGCAGTACTTC. This gives the protein CASSLGQGYYEQYF. Full variable domain (missing parts from reference TRBV5-5 and TRBJ2-7): DAGVTQSPTHLIKTRGQQVTLRCSPISGHKSVSWYQQVLGQGPQFIFQYYEKEERGRGNFPDRFSARQFPNYSSELNVNALLLGDSALYLCASSLGQGYYEQYFGPGTRLTVT.

V is TRBV30 and J is TRBJ1-2, with D tentatively TRBD1 (5 bases). This CDR3 has 14 residues. V shed 2 bases and J shed 5 bases, with 15 bases lying between them. Looked up from germline, CDR1 is GTSNPN and CDR2 is SVGIG (reference sequence). Here the CDR3 reads CAWSREQAPYGYTF. The CDR3 region has the DNA TGTGCCTGGAGTAGGGAACAGGCCCCTTATGGCTACACCTTC.

This clone was recorded once. The rearrangement joins TRBV9 to TRBJ2-5; D perhaps matches TRBD1 (5 bases). The CDR3 has 16 amino acids. Germline assignment: CDR1 SGDLS and CDR2 YYNGEE. The V gene lost 0 bases and the J gene lost 5 bases, with 17 bases spanning the gap. The CDR3 DNA reads TGTGCCAGCAGCGTAGACGAGAGTTGGGGCGCGGAGACCCAGTACTTC. This encodes CASSVDESWGAETQYF.

This chain links TRBV19 with TRBJ1-3; TRBD1 is a possible D gene (5 bases). V was shortened by 9 bases and J by 0 bases, with 12 bases between the two germline ends. The CDR3 runs to 14 residues. Germline V CDR1 and CDR2: LNHDA, SQIVND (reference sequence). The CDR3 loop reads CASHGQSSGNTIYF. CDR3 nucleotide sequence: TGTGCCAGCCACGGACAATCCTCTGGAAACACCATATATTTT. Full variable domain (missing parts from reference TRBV19 and TRBJ1-3): DGGITQSPKYLFRKEGQNVTLSCEQNLNHDAMYWYRQDPGQGLRLIYYSQIVNDFQKGDIAEGYSVSREKKESFPLTVTSAQKNPTAFYLCASHGQSSGNTIYFGEGSWLTVV.

The chain couples TRBV9 to TRBJ1-1, with no clear D. Looked up from germline, CDR1 is SGDLS and CDR2 is YYNGEE. The CDR3 covers 14 residues. V lost 3 bases and J 7 bases, leaving 16 bases between the germline ends. The CDR3 bases are TGTGCCAGCAGCGCCTACCCCAATGCCCGTGAAGCTTTCTTT. Encoded protein: CASSAYPNAREAFF.

The chain couples TRBV3-1 (or the pseudogene TRBV3-2) to TRBJ2-1, with D perhaps matching TRBD2 (5 bases). Germline V gene data show CDR1 as LGHDT and CDR2 as YNNKEL (reference sequence). CDR3 length: 17 residues. V shed 5 bases and J shed 3 bases, with 20 bases lying between them. The CDR3 DNA follows: TGTGCCAGCAGCTTCCACCTCCTAAGCGGCAGCTACAATGAGCAGTTCTTC. It is translated as CASSFHLLSGSYNEQFF.

The CDR3 region is CSAEGAGTYEQYF. The CDR3 DNA sequence: TGCAGCGCCGAAGGGGCAGGGACTTACGAGCAGTACTTC. The chain employs TRBV29-1 and TRBJ2-7; maybe TRBD2 (6 bases). This CDR3 is 13 amino acids long. Looked up from germline, CDR1 is SQVTM and CDR2 is ANQGSEA. The V gene lost 7 bases and the J gene lost 4 bases, with 17 bases spanning the gap.

This rearrangement joins TRBV7-2 to TRBJ2-7; D call uncertain. With 1 base removed from V and 0 bases from J, the gap between germline ends came to 7 bases. From germline, CDR1 is SGHTA and CDR2 FQGNSA. The CDR3 length is 14 residues. CDR3 nucleotide sequence: TGTGCCAGCAGCTTAGTGGCGGCCTCCTACGAGCAGTACTTC. The encoded protein is CASSLVAASYEQYF.

J is TRBJ1-1 and V is TRBV27; no clear D gene. The CDR3 has 13 amino acids. Germline values: CDR1 MNHEY, CDR2 SMNVEV (reference sequence). Trimming shortened V by 4 bases and J by 10 bases, and 16 bases separated the two germline ends. CDR3 sequence reads: CASSSQMGGVAFF. The DNA for the CDR3 is TGTGCCAGCAGTTCCCAGATGGGTGGAGTAGCTTTCTTT.

The chain joins TRBV30 to TRBJ2-3; D unclear. Germline V CDR1 and CDR2: GTSNPN, SVGIG (reference sequence). V was cut by 2 bases and J by 10 bases, with 16 bases left in between. The CDR3 length is 13 residues. The CDR3 DNA is TGTGCCTGGAGTCCCTCTAGACTCTCCTCGCAGTATTTT. Amino acids: CAWSPSRLSSQYF.

The V call is TRBV10-3, the J call TRBJ2-5, with 7 nucleotides matching TRBD2. Germline V CDR1 and CDR2: ENHRY, SYGVKD. Trimming took 2 bases from V and 3 from J; bases not matched to a gene: 0. The CDR3 sequence is 13 residues long. The CDR3 sequence is CAISELAEETQYF. CDR3 in DNA: TGTGCCATCAGTGAGCTAGCGGAAGAGACCCAGTACTTC.

This sequence joins TRBV6-4 and TRBJ2-3; 11 nucleotides match TRBD2. The CDR3 runs to 17 residues. Germline trimming cut 6 bases from V and 3 bases from J; bases unmatched to any gene: 11. Germline loops: CDR1 MRHNA, CDR2 SNTAGT. CDR3 protein: CASSPSRASGGTDTQYF. CDR3 sequence (DNA): TGTGCCAGCAGCCCCTCTCGGGCTAGCGGGGGGACAGATACGCAGTATTTT.

The chain combines TRBV19 with TRBJ1-4, with D possibly matching TRBD1 (6 bases). The CDR3 is 14 amino acids. Germline V gene data show CDR1 as LNHDA and CDR2 as SQIVND (reference sequence). Trimming cost V 10 bases and J 2 bases, with 14 bases left between them. CDR3 in amino acids: CATIGGATNEKLFF. DNA for the CDR3: TGTGCCACTATAGGGGGGGCGACTAATGAAAAACTGTTTTTT.